A selection of T cell receptor beta chains follows, all from one sample in a study of Tregs in tolerant kidney transplant recipients. Only in-frame clones appear in the TCRdb table, and some are missing; sequencing was by immunoSEQ multiplex PCR. The table has 110,000 or so clones, 92% seen once. The specimen sequenced was CD4+ T cells from blood. Receptors originate from a human donor in good health. Both conserved end residues are part of each CDR3. The D gene is left open where the match is weak. Clone size is not always given. Where it is, it says once, few, many or a class for expanded clones.

abundance: .
v_gene: TRBV7-2
j_gene: TRBJ2-7
d_gene: .
CDR3nt: TGTGCCAGCAGCTTAGAGGCGACTAGGAATGTGCAGTACTTC
CDR3aa: CASSLEATRNVQYF

abundance: .
v_gene: TRBV27
j_gene: TRBJ2-5
d_gene: TRBD1
CDR3nt: TGTGCCAGCAGTTTATCAGCTGGGACAGCGTACCAAGAGACCCAGTACTTC
CDR3aa: CASSLSAGTAYQETQYF

abundance: .
v_gene: TRBV19
j_gene: TRBJ2-5
d_gene: .
CDR3nt: TGTGCCAGTAAACTCACCGGGTCCGGAAGGGGTCAAGAGACCCAGTACTTC
CDR3aa: CASKLTGSGRGQETQYF

abundance: .
v_gene: TRBV6-1
j_gene: TRBJ2-5
d_gene: TRBD2
CDR3nt: TGTGCCAGCGGCACTAGCGGGAGTGAGACCCAGTACTTC
CDR3aa: CASGTSGSETQYF

abundance: .
v_gene: TRBV29-1
j_gene: TRBJ2-3
d_gene: TRBD2
CDR3nt: TGCAGCGTTGTTGTGGGGGGGAGCACAGATACGCAGTATTTT
CDR3aa: CSVVVGGSTDTQYF

abundance: .
v_gene: TRBV4-2
j_gene: TRBJ1-5
d_gene: .
CDR3nt: TGTGCCAGCAGCCAAGAGGGGCAGGGGCACAATCAGCCCCAGCATTTT
CDR3aa: CASSQEGQGHNQPQHF

abundance: few
v_gene: TRBV2
j_gene: TRBJ2-6
d_gene: .
CDR3nt: TGTGCCAGCAGTGATAAGTCGGGGCACTCTGGGGCCAACGTCCTGACTTTC
CDR3aa: CASSDKSGHSGANVLTF

abundance: .
v_gene: TRBV14
j_gene: TRBJ2-3
d_gene: TRBD1
CDR3nt: TGTGCCAGCAGCCAAAATCAAGGGACAGCGATGTATTTT
CDR3aa: CASSQNQGTAMYF

abundance: .
v_gene: TRBV6-1
j_gene: TRBJ1-1
d_gene: TRBD1
CDR3nt: TGTGCCAGCACCGAACATGACAGGGGAGACACTGAAGCTTTCTTT
CDR3aa: CASTEHDRGDTEAFF

abundance: once
v_gene: TRBV5-1
j_gene: TRBJ2-7
d_gene: TRBD1
CDR3nt: TGCGCCAGCAGCTTGGACAGGGGGCGATACGAGCAGTACTTC
CDR3aa: CASSLDRGRYEQYF

abundance: .
v_gene: TRBV6-5
j_gene: TRBJ2-5
d_gene: .
CDR3nt: TGTGCCAGCAGTTACTCTGAGGCAGGGGCGCAGGTGACCCAGTACTTC
CDR3aa: CASSYSEAGAQVTQYF

abundance: once
v_gene: TRBV10-2
j_gene: TRBJ2-1
d_gene: TRBD1
CDR3nt: TGCGCCAGCAGTGAGGCAGGGGGCGGAGATGAGCAGTTCTTC
CDR3aa: CASSEAGGGDEQFF

abundance: .
v_gene: TRBV11-3
j_gene: TRBJ2-3
d_gene: TRBD1
CDR3nt: TGTGCCAGCAGCTCTGGACAGGGGTGGGCAGATACGCAGTATTTT
CDR3aa: CASSSGQGWADTQYF

abundance: .
v_gene: TRBV11-2
j_gene: TRBJ1-2
d_gene: .
CDR3nt: TGTGCCAGCACTCACCCTAGGAAACGGGGGTCTAACTATGGCTACACCTTC
CDR3aa: CASTHPRKRGSNYGYTF

abundance: .
v_gene: TRBV10-3
j_gene: TRBJ2-5
d_gene: TRBD2
CDR3nt: TGTGCCATCAGTGAGTTGAATAGCGGGGTCCGAGGGACCCAGTACTTC
CDR3aa: CAISELNSGVRGTQYF

abundance: .
v_gene: TRBV7-8
j_gene: TRBJ2-1
d_gene: TRBD2
CDR3nt: TGTGCCAGCAGCTTAGGGCTAGCGGGCCAGAATGAGCAGTTCTTC
CDR3aa: CASSLGLAGQNEQFF

abundance: .
v_gene: TRBV29-1
j_gene: TRBJ2-2
d_gene: TRBD1
CDR3nt: TGCAGCGTAACAGGGGTGGCGAACACCGGGGAGCTGTTTTTT
CDR3aa: CSVTGVANTGELFF

abundance: .
v_gene: TRBV7-9
j_gene: TRBJ1-2
d_gene: TRBD1
CDR3nt: TGTGCCAGCAGCTTCTTCTCGACAGGGTCCCTCTTC
CDR3aa: CASSFFSTGSLF

abundance: .
v_gene: TRBV6-1
j_gene: TRBJ2-6
d_gene: .
CDR3nt: TGTGCCAGCAGCCCCCGACAGGCCTTGAACAACGTCCTGACTTTC
CDR3aa: CASSPRQALNNVLTF

abundance: .
v_gene: TRBV2
j_gene: TRBJ1-5
d_gene: .
CDR3nt: TGTGCCAGCAGTGAAGTAGGGGTTGGAGGCAATCAGCCCCAGCATTTT
CDR3aa: CASSEVGVGGNQPQHF

abundance: .
v_gene: TRBV7-3
j_gene: TRBJ2-3
d_gene: TRBD2
CDR3nt: TGTGCCAGCAGCTTACGGGCGCGGACTAGCGGGGGGGCCTGGACAGATACGCAGTATTTT
CDR3aa: CASSLRARTSGGAWTDTQYF

abundance: .
v_gene: TRBV4-2
j_gene: TRBJ2-7
d_gene: .
CDR3nt: TGTGCCACTTCTTGGGGGACGGCCTACGAGCAGTACTTC
CDR3aa: CATSWGTAYEQYF

abundance: .
v_gene: TRBV29-1
j_gene: TRBJ1-2
d_gene: TRBD1
CDR3nt: TGCAGCTATTTCCGGGACAGTAATGGCTACACCTTC
CDR3aa: CSYFRDSNGYTF

abundance: .
v_gene: TRBV6-5
j_gene: TRBJ1-2
d_gene: .
CDR3nt: TGTGCCAGCAGTTACAGCGAAGTAGGGGGAGCCCGCTATACCTTC
CDR3aa: CASSYSEVGGARYTF

abundance: .
v_gene: TRBV19
j_gene: TRBJ2-1
d_gene: TRBD2
CDR3nt: TGTGCCAGTAGTATTGGGACTAGCCGCACTAGAATTTACTCCTACAATGAGCAGTTCTTC
CDR3aa: CASSIGTSRTRIYSYNEQFF